Sequencing of this T cell receptor (beta chain) was carried out in a study of blood T cells in healthy people across ages. Next came a second PCR, run for roughly 6 to 11 cycles, which used a sample-barcoded 5' primer along with a J-beta primer mix. Each cDNA molecule, via a template-switch adaptor with 12 random nucleotides, was tagged. Sequencing recovered at least 2.5 million CDR3-containing paired-end reads from each sample. TCRdb reprocessed the 5' RACE reads via MiXCR and lists one record per CDR3 protein. The data show roughly 680,000 distinct CDR3 sequences, around 50% seen once. This clonotype was observed a few times. This could be a read error, since a much larger clone is one nucleotide away. With 6 bases clipped from V and 6 bases from J, the junction kept 12 bases outside the gene matches. CDR3 size: 15 residues. The germline V gene has CDR1 DFQATT and CDR2 SNEGSKA (reference sequence).

The gene calls are TRBV20-1 and TRBJ2-7, with TRBD2 matching 12 bases. Sequenced input: blood. The receptor's source is a woman of 80 years or more in good health. CDR3 DNA: TGCAGTGCCACCTTACCTCCTAGCGGGAGGGGCGAGCAGTACTTC. Translated, it gives CSATLPPSGRGEQYF.